This T cell receptor (beta chain) was captured in a study of blood T cell repertoires in COVID-19. The overall study: Material from acute and convalescent COVID-19 was sourced from the United States, Italy and Spain.

The participants were between roughly 18 and 89 years old and came from about two dozen US areas. Recovered status in Cohort 3 required two negative PCRs, clearance, or symptom resolution. Under the authors' procedure: How many nucleated cells were present was estimated from reference gene primer amplification. Repertoires were generated with immunoSEQ multiplex PCR, while TCRdb's copy carries only in-frame clones and drops some. D and trimming come from the DNA, and the V and J calls and clone size come from that table. The sample lists 250,000 or so clones, around 82% occurring once. The sequence derives from a man aged 45-65 years who had recovered from COVID-19. Sequencing was performed on PBMCs or T cells enriched from blood (not recorded which).

The CDR3 DNA is TGTGCCATCAGGGGACTAGCGGATAACAATGAGCAGTTCTTC. Amino acid sequence: CAIRGLADNNEQFF. The chain has TRBV10-3 and TRBJ2-1; 11 bases are shared with TRBD2. Germline loops: CDR1 ENHRY, CDR2 SYGVKD. Losses at the gene ends were 6 bases for V and 5 bases for J; bases not matched to a gene: 3. This CDR3 comprises 14 residues.